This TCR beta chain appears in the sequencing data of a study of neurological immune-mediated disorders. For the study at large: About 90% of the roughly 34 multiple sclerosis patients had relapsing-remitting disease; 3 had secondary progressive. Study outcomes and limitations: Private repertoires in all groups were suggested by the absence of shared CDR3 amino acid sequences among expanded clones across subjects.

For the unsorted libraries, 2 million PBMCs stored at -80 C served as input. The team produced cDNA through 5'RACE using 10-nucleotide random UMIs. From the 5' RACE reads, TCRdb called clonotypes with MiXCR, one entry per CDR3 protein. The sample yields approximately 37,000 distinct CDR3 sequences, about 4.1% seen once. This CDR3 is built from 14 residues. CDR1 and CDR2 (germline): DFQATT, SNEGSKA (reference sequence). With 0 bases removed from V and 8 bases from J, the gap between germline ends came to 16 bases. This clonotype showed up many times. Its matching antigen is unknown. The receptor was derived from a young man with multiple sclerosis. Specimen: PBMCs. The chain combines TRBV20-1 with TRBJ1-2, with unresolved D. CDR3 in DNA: TGCAGTGCTAGAGATATAAGGAGGGTTAGGGGCTACACCTTC. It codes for CSARDIRRVRGYTF.